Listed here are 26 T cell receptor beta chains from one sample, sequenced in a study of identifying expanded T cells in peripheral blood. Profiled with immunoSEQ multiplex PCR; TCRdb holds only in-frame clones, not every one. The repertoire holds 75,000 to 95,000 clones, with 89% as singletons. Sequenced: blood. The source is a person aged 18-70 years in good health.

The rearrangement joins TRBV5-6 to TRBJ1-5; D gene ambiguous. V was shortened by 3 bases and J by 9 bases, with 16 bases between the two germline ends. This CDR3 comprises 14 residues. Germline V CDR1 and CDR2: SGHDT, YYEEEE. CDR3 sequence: CASSYGGTSPPQHF. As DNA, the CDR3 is TGTGCCAGCAGCTATGGAGGTACCTCTCCGCCCCAGCATTTT.

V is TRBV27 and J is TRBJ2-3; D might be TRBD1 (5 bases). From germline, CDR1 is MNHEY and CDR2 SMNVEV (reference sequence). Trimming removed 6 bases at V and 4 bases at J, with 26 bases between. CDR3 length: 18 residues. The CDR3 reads CASRGWGDSEGVADTQYF. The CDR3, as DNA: TGTGCCAGCAGGGGGTGGGGTGATTCGGAAGGGGTTGCAGATACGCAGTATTTT.

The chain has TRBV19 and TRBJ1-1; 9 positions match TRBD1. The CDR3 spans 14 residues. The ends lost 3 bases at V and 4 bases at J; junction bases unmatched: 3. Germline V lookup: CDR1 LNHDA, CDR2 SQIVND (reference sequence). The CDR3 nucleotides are TGTGCCAGTAGTATTGGACAGGGGATCACTGAAGCTTTCTTT. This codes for CASSIGQGITEAFF.

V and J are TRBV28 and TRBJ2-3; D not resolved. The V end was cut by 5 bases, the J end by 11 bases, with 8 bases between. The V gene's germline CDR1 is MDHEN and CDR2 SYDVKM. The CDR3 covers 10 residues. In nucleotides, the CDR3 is TGTGCCAGCAGTGCGGACCTGCAGTATTTT. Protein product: CASSADLQYF.

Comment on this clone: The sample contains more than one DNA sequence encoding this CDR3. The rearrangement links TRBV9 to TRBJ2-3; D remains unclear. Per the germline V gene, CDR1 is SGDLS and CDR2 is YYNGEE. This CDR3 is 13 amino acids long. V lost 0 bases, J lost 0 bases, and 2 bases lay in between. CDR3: CASSVGSTDTQYF. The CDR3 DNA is TGTGCCAGCAGCGTAGGGAGCACAGATACGCAGTATTTT.

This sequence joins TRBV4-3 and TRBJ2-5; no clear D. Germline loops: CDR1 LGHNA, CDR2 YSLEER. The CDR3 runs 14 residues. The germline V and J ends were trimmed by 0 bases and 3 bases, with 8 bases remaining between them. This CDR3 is CASSQDTAKETQYF. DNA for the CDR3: TGCGCCAGCAGCCAAGACACTGCGAAAGAGACCCAGTACTTC.

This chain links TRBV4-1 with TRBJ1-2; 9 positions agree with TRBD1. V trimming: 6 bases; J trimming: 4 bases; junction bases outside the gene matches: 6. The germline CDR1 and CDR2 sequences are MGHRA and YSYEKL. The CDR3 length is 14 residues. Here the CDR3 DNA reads TGCGCCAGCAGACGACAGGGGGAGGGCTATGGCTACACCTTC. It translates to CASRRQGEGYGYTF.

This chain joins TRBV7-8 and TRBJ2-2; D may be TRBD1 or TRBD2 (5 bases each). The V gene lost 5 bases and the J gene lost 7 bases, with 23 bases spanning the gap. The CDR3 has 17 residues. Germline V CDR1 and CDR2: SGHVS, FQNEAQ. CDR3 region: CASSRLGRGRRVGELFF. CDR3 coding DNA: TGTGCCAGCAGCCGACTGGGTAGGGGTCGGCGGGTCGGGGAGCTGTTTTTT. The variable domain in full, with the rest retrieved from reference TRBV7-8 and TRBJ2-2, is GAGVSQSPRYKVAKRGQDVALRCDPISGHVSLFWYQQALGQGPEFLTYFQNEAQLDKSGLPSDRFFAERPEGSVSTLKIQRTQQEDSAVYLCASSRLGRGRRVGELFFGEGSRLTVL.

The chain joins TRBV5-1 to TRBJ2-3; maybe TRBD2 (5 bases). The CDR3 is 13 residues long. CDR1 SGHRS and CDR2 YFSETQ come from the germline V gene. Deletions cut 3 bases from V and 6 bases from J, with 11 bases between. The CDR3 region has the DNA TGCGCCAGCAGCTCCCCTCCGGGGGATACGCAGTATTTT. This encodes CASSSPPGDTQYF.

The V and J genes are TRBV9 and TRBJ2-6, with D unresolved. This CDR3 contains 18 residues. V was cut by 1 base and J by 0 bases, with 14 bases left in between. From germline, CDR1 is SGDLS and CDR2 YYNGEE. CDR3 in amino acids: CASSVNIPLVSGANVLTF. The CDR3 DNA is TGTGCCAGCAGCGTAAATATCCCTTTAGTCTCTGGGGCCAACGTCCTGACTTTC.

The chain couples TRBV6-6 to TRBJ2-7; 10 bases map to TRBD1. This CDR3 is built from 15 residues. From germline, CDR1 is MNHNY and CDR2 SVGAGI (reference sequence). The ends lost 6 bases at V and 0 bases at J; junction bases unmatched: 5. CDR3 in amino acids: CASSPGQGTSYEQYF. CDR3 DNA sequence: TGTGCCAGCAGCCCGGGACAGGGGACCTCCTACGAGCAGTACTTC.

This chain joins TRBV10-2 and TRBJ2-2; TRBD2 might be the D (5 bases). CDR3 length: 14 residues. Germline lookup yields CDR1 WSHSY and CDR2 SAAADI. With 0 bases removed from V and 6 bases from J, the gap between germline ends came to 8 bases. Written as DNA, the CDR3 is TGCGCCAGCAGTGAGTCCCCGGGGTCCGGGGAGCTGTTTTTT. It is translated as CASSESPGSGELFF.

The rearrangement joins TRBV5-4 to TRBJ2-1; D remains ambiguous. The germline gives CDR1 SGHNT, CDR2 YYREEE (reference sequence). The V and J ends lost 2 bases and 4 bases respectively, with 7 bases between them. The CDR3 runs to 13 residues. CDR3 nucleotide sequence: TGTGCCAGCAGCTTAGGCGGTTACAATGAGCAGTTCTTC. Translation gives CASSLGGYNEQFF.

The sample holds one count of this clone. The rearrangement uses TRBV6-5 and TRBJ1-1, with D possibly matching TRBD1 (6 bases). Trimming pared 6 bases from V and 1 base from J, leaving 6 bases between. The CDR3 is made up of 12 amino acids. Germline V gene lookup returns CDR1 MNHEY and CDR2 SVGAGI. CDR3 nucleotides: TGTGCCAGCAGGGGACAGAACACTGAAGCTTTCTTT. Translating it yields CASRGQNTEAFF.

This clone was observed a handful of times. This CDR3 is CASSSRGSGDYGYTF. CDR3 DNA sequence: TGTGCCAGCAGTTCCCGTGGATCGGGCGACTATGGCTACACCTTC. The chain has TRBV28 and TRBJ1-2; no firm D call. CDR3 length: 15 amino acids. The V end lost 4 bases, the J end lost 3 bases, and 15 bases lay between the germline ends. From germline, CDR1 is MDHEN and CDR2 SYDVKM.

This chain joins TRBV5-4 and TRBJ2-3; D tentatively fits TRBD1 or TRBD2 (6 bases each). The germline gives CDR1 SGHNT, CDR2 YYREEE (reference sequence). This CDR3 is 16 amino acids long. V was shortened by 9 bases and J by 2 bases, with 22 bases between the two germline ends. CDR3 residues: CAITVRLGGPTDTQYF. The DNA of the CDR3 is TGTGCCATCACAGTACGACTAGGGGGGCCCACAGATACGCAGTATTTT.

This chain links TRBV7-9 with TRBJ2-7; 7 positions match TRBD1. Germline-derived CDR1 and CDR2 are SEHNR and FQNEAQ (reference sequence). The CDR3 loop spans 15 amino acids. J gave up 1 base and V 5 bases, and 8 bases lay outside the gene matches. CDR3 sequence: CASSTDRDPSYEQYF. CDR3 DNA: TGTGCCAGCAGCACCGACAGGGACCCATCCTACGAGCAGTACTTC.

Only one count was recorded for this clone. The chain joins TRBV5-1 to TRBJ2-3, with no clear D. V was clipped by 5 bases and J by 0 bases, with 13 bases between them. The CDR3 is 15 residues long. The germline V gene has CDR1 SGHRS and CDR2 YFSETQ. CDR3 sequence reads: CASRKGSPSTDTQYF. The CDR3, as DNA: TGCGCCAGCAGGAAGGGTTCGCCTAGCACAGATACGCAGTATTTT. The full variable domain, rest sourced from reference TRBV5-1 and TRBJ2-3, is KAGVTQTPRYLIKTRGQQVTLSCSPISGHRSVSWYQQTPGQGLQFLFEYFSETQRNKGNFPGRFSGRQFSNSRSEMNVSTLELGDSALYLCASRKGSPSTDTQYFGPGTRLTVL.

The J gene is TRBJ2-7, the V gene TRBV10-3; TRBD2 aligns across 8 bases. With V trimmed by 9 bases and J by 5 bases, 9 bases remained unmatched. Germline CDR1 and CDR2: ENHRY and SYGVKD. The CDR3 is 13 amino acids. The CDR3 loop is CAIRIAGSDEQYF. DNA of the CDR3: TGTGCCATTCGGATAGCGGGGTCCGACGAGCAGTACTTC.

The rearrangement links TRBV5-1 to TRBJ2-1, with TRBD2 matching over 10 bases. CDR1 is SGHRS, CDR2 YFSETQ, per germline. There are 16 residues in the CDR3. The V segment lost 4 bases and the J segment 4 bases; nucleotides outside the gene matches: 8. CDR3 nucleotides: TGCGCCAGCAGCCGCATACTAGCGGGAAAATACAATGAGCAGTTCTTC. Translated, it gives CASSRILAGKYNEQFF.

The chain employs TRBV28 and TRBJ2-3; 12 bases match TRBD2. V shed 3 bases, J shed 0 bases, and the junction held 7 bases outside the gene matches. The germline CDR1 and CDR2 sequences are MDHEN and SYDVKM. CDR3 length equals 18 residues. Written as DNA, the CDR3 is TGTGCCAGCAGTTTGAGGCTAGCGGGAGGGCCAAGCACAGATACGCAGTATTTT. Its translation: CASSLRLAGGPSTDTQYF.

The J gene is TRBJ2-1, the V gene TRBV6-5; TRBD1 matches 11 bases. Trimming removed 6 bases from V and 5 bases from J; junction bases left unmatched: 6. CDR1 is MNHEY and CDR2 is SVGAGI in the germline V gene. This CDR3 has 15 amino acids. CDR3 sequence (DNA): TGTGCCAGCAGCCGGGACAGGGGGTTGGACAATGAGCAGTTCTTC. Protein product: CASSRDRGLDNEQFF.

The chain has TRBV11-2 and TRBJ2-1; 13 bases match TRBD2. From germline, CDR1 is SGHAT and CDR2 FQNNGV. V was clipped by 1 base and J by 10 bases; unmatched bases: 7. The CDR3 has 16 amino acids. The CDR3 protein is CASSLAGTSGVREQFF. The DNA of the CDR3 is TGTGCCAGCAGCTTAGCCGGGACTAGCGGGGTCCGGGAGCAGTTCTTC.

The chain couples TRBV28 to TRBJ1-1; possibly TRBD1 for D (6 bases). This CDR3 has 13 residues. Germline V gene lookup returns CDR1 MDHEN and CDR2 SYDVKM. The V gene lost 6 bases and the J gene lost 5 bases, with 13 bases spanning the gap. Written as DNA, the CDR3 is TGTGCCAGCAGCCCTGGCAGGGGTACTGAAGCTTTCTTT. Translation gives CASSPGRGTEAFF.

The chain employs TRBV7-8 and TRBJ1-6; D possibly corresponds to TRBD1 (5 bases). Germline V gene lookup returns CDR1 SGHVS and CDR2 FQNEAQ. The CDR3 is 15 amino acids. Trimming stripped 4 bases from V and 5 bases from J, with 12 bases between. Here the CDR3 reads CASSWSGPDNSPLHF. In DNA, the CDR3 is TGTGCCAGCAGCTGGTCGGGGCCGGATAATTCACCCCTCCACTTT.

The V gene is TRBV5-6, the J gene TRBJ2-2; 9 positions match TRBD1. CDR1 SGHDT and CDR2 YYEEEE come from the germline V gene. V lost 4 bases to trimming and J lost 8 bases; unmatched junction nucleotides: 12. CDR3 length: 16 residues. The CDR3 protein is CASSPGQGDGMGELFF. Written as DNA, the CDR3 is TGTGCCAGCAGCCCGGGACAGGGTGACGGTATGGGGGAGCTGTTTTTT. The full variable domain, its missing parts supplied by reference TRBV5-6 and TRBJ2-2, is DAGVTQSPTHLIKTRGQQVTLRCSPKSGHDTVSWYQQALGQGPQFIFQYYEEEERQRGNFPDRFSGHQFPNYSSELNVNALLLGDSALYLCASSPGQGDGMGELFFGEGSRLTVL.